This T cell receptor beta chain was retrieved from a study of blood T cell repertoires in COVID-19. Study-wide background: The United States, Italy and Spain were the sources of the acute and convalescent COVID-19 samples.

Germline V gene data show CDR1 as LGHNA and CDR2 as YNFKEQ. The CDR3 totals 14 residues. Deletions cut 4 bases from V and 2 bases from J, with 9 bases between. Measured with immunoSEQ multiplex PCR; TCRdb has only the in-frame clones, and not every one. The table includes roughly 220,000 clones, 84% detected once. V gene TRBV4-2 combines with J gene TRBJ1-3; no firm D call. The sequence came from a woman aged 60-75 years who had recovered from COVID-19. Sequenced material: peripheral blood. In DNA form, the CDR3 reads TGTGCCAGCAGCCTTTTGGGAGCTGGAAACACCATATATTTT. Its translation: CASSLLGAGNTIYF.